Detailed here is one T cell receptor beta chain. Antigen specificity is unknown. Every one of the patients relapsed after autologous stem cell transplantation (brentuximab vedotin exposure was variable). Magnetic negative selection was used to purify CD4+ T cells from PBMCs that had been thawed. Clones were read by immunoSEQ multiplex PCR, and TCRdb kept only the in-frame ones, dropping some. There are around 36,000 clones in the sample; over 75% occur only once, and 0.2% to 0.3% lies in the top ten. This record comes from a study of PD-1 blockade in classical Hodgkin lymphoma. V lost 5 bases, J lost 5 bases, and 18 bases lay in between. In germline, CDR1 is SGHTA, CDR2 FQGNSA. The length of the CDR3 is 15 residues. The study's findings and limits: Patients who began taking nivolumab under 1 year after ASCT were left out. Baseline TCR diversity was reportedly lower in newly diagnosed patients than healthy donors.

The sample was CD4+ T cells from blood, taken at baseline. The sequence came from a human donor with classical Hodgkin lymphoma. The chain carries TRBV7-2 and TRBJ2-5; a possible D gene is TRBD2 (7 bases). The CDR3 is CASSVPGGGGETQYF. CDR3 bases: TGTGCCAGCAGCGTTCCTGGGGGGGGCGGGGAGACCCAGTACTTC.